These T cell receptor beta chains were read from a single sample in a study of shared clonotypes between healthy human individuals. TCRdb's copy holds only in-frame clones and misses some; the assay was immunoSEQ multiplex PCR. The repertoire holds some 500,000 clones, approximately 94% seen once, with about 0.064% in the top ten. The sequenced sample was naive CD4+ T cells sorted from blood. The receptor source for this set is a woman aged 30 to 39 in good health. The CDR3 runs from the conserved cysteine through the conserved F or W. The D gene is left open where the match is weak. Clone size is not always given. Where it is, it says once, few, many or a class for expanded clones.

>-|TRBV10-3|few|TRBJ1-5
CAISESQQPQHF
TGTGCCATCAGTGAGTCCCAGCAGCCCCAGCATTTT
>TRBD2|TRBV5-1|-|TRBJ2-3
CASSLPFSGRSPFRPDTQYF
TGCGCCAGCAGCTTGCCCTTTAGCGGGAGAAGCCCCTTCAGGCCAGATACGCAGTATTTT
>TRBD2|TRBV6-1|-|TRBJ2-3
CASSSTSGGVDTQYF
TGTGCCAGCAGCTCCACTAGCGGGGGTGTGGATACGCAGTATTTT
>TRBD2|TRBV28|-|TRBJ2-1
CASSFDWTSPQFF
TGTGCCAGCAGTTTCGACTGGACTAGTCCGCAGTTCTTC
>-|TRBV27|once|TRBJ2-7
CASGGHYEQYF
TGTGCCAGTGGGGGACACTACGAGCAGTACTTC
>-|TRBV4-2|once|TRBJ1-3
CASTYRESSGNTIYF
TGTGCCAGCACCTACAGGGAGAGCTCTGGAAACACCATATATTTT
>-|TRBV18|-|TRBJ2-2
CASLPTSNTGELFF
TGTGCCAGCTTACCCACCTCGAACACCGGGGAGCTGTTTTTT
>TRBD2|TRBV11-3|-|TRBJ2-1
CASSQEAGTSGYNEQFF
TGTGCCAGCAGCCAAGAAGCCGGGACTAGCGGTTACAATGAGCAGTTCTTC
>TRBD2|TRBV28|-|TRBJ2-1
CASTLAGGGNEQFF
TGTGCCAGCACTCTAGCGGGAGGTGGGAATGAGCAGTTCTTC
>TRBD2|TRBV28|-|TRBJ2-1
CASSGPGTSVYNEQFF
TGTGCCAGCAGTGGACCCGGGACTAGCGTATACAATGAGCAGTTCTTC
>-|TRBV5-4|-|TRBJ2-7
CASRLSNNYEQYF
TGTGCCAGCAGGCTGAGTAACAACTACGAGCAGTACTTC
>TRBD2|TRBV28|-|TRBJ2-7
CASSFDGRAYNEQYF
TGTGCCAGCAGTTTTGACGGGAGGGCCTATAACGAGCAGTACTTC
>-|TRBV19|-|TRBJ1-3
CASSIGTGGSGNTIYF
TGTGCCAGTAGTATCGGGACGGGAGGCTCTGGAAACACCATATATTTT
>-|TRBV2|-|TRBJ1-5
CASRAGRQDQPQHF
TGTGCCAGCAGGGCGGGACGGCAAGATCAGCCCCAGCATTTT
>-|TRBV28|-|TRBJ1-5
CASRVDGQPQHF
TGTGCCAGCAGGGTGGATGGTCAGCCCCAGCATTTT
>TRBD1|TRBV6-1|-|TRBJ1-4
CASSDPRGQGVEKLFF
TGTGCCAGCAGTGACCCCCGAGGACAGGGGGTGGAAAAACTGTTTTTT
>TRBD1|TRBV6-6|-|TRBJ1-5
CASRNRGPQPQHF
TGTGCCAGCAGAAACAGGGGGCCTCAGCCCCAGCATTTT
>-|TRBV18|once|TRBJ2-5
CASSPPVEETQYF
TGTGCCAGCTCACCACCAGTTGAAGAGACCCAGTACTTC
>TRBD1|TRBV28|-|TRBJ1-4
CASSYLRGRNEKLFF
TGTGCCAGCAGTTACCTCAGGGGGAGGAATGAAAAACTGTTTTTT
>-|TRBV18|-|TRBJ2-7
CASSLNADQGEQYF
TGTGCCAGCTCACTGAATGCGGACCAGGGCGAGCAGTACTTC
>-|TRBV27|-|TRBJ2-4
CASSFTNPARQLAKNIQYF
TGTGCCAGCAGTTTTACCAACCCGGCTCGACAGTTAGCCAAAAACATTCAGTACTTC
>-|TRBV20-1|-|TRBJ2-7
CSATNRAEQYF
TGCAGTGCTACCAACAGGGCCGAGCAGTACTTC
>TRBD1|TRBV10-3|-|TRBJ2-3
CAISESVTGGVDTQYF
TGTGCCATCAGTGAGTCCGTGACAGGGGGCGTGGATACGCAGTATTTT
>-|TRBV7-5|once|TRBJ1-6
CVRRPDLYNSPLHF
TGTGTCAGAAGGCCCGACCTATATAATTCACCCCTCCACTTT
>-|TRBV27|-|TRBJ2-2
CASSGTLDTEELFF
TGTGCCAGCAGTGGAACATTAGACACCGAGGAGCTGTTTTTT
>-|TRBV19|-|TRBJ1-3
CASMEDISGNTIYF
TGTGCCAGTATGGAGGACATCTCTGGAAACACCATATATTTT
>TRBD1|TRBV7-8|-|TRBJ2-7
CASSNTRDRAYEQYF
TGTGCCAGCAGTAACACCCGGGACAGGGCTTACGAGCAGTACTTC
>-|TRBV28|-|TRBJ1-2
CASSPPLNYGYTF
TGTGCCAGCAGTCCACCGTTGAACTATGGCTACACCTTC
>-|TRBV5-1|-|TRBJ2-2
CASSFEWAGELFF
TGCGCCAGCAGCTTTGAATGGGCCGGGGAGCTGTTTTTT
>-|TRBV19|few|TRBJ1-5
CASSNGGRQPQHF
TGTGCCAGTAGTAATGGGGGCAGGCAGCCCCAGCATTTT
>-|TRBV6-5|-|TRBJ2-2
CASSYSRTNTGELFF
TGTGCCAGCAGTTACTCGAGGACGAACACCGGGGAGCTGTTTTTT
>-|TRBV30|few|TRBJ1-2
CAWSEDGYTF
TGTGCCTGGAGTGAGGATGGCTACACCTTC
>-|TRBV9|-|TRBJ2-3
CASSAGGAIPPDTQYF
TGTGCCAGCAGCGCAGGGGGGGCCATCCCCCCAGATACGCAGTATTTT
>TRBD1|TRBV27|-|TRBJ2-7
CASKTTPDRSYEQYF
TGTGCCAGCAAAACAACCCCGGACAGGTCCTACGAGCAGTACTTC
>TRBD1|TRBV28|-|TRBJ1-2
CASTGGIDGYTF
TGTGCCAGCACAGGGGGCATTGATGGCTACACCTTC